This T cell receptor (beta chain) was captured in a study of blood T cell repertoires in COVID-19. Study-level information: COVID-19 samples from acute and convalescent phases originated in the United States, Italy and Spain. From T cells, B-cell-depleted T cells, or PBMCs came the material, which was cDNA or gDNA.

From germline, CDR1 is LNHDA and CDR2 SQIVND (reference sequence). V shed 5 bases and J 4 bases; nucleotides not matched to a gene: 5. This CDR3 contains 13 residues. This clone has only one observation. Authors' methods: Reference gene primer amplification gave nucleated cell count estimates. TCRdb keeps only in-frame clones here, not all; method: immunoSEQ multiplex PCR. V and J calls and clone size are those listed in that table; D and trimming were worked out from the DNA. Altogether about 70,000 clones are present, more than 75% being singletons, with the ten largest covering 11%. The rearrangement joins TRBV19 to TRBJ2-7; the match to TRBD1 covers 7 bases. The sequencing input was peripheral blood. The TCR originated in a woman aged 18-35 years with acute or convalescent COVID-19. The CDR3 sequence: CASSRDSHYEQYF. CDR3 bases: TGTGCCAGTAGTCGGGACAGCCATTACGAGCAGTACTTC.